The 21 T cell receptor beta chains below come from one sample, sequenced in a study of shared clonotypes between healthy human individuals. TCRdb's table, derived via immunoSEQ multiplex PCR, lists solely in-frame clones and lacks some. The table shows a few million clones, with roughly nine tenths occurring only once. Sample: naive CD4+ T cells sorted from blood. Indicated subset: CD45RA+ positively selected. Every receptor here comes from a man between 18 and 35 years old in good health.

This clone has more than one count but fewer than ten. The chain couples TRBV10-1 to TRBJ1-6; 11 nucleotides align to TRBD1. This CDR3 comprises 14 residues. CDR1 and CDR2 (germline): WNHNN, SYGVQD (reference sequence). The J segment lost 9 bases and the V segment lost 6 bases, leaving 4 bases of the junction unmatched. The CDR3 DNA is TGCGCCAGCAGCAGGACAGGGGGCAGTTCACCCCTCCACTTT. Translated, it gives CASSRTGGSSPLHF.

The V and J genes are TRBV28 and TRBJ2-5, with TRBD1 as a possible D gene (6 bases). V lost 3 bases and J 2 bases, leaving 16 bases between the germline ends. This CDR3 has 16 residues. Germline CDR1 MDHEN, CDR2 SYDVKM. CDR3 DNA sequence: TGTGCCAGCAGTTTTGGGGGCTTGGCGGCGCAAGAGACCCAGTACTTC. Its protein is CASSFGGLAAQETQYF.

This clone was seen just once. This same CDR3 is encoded by further DNA sequences in the sample. V is TRBV19 and J is TRBJ2-7; 9 bases are a match to TRBD1. The germline gives CDR1 LNHDA, CDR2 SQIVND (reference sequence). The length of the CDR3 is 14 residues. With V trimmed by 5 bases and J by 1 base, 3 bases remained unmatched. The CDR3 nucleotides are TGTGCCAGTAGTCGACAGGGGGGGTCCTACGAGCAGTACTTC. It codes for CASSRQGGSYEQYF.

As for this clone: In the same sample, other DNA sequences code for this CDR3. The chain uses TRBV6-5 and TRBJ2-7; maybe TRBD2 (6 bases). Germline V CDR1 and CDR2: MNHEY, SVGAGI. The length of the CDR3 is 14 residues. Trimming removed 0 bases from V and 2 bases from J, with 8 bases in between. CDR3 sequence reads: CASSYSRGPYEQYF. The CDR3 DNA is TGTGCCAGCAGTTACTCGCGGGGTCCCTACGAGCAGTACTTC.

This chain links TRBV5-1 with TRBJ2-5; 11 bases fit TRBD2. Germline V lookup: CDR1 SGHRS, CDR2 YFSETQ. Trimming removed 1 base from V and 0 bases from J; junction bases left unmatched: 2. The CDR3 is made up of 16 amino acids. The CDR3 region is CASSLSTSGNQETQYF. CDR3 nucleotides: TGCGCCAGCAGCTTGTCGACTAGCGGGAACCAAGAGACCCAGTACTTC.

The V and J genes are TRBV11-2 and TRBJ2-7; TRBD2 might be the D (6 bases). Germline V lookup: CDR1 SGHAT, CDR2 FQNNGV. CDR3 length equals 13 residues. V lost 7 bases and J lost 5, with 15 bases in between. The chain's CDR3 is CASTAGGAHEQYF. The CDR3 DNA is TGTGCCAGCACAGCGGGCGGCGCTCACGAGCAGTACTTC.

The chain employs TRBV14 and TRBJ1-2; no reliable D call. Germline V gives CDR1 SGHDN, CDR2 FVKESK. This CDR3 comprises 16 residues. Trimming cost V 10 bases and J 3 bases, with 24 bases left between them. For the CDR3, the DNA is TGTGCCACCAGACCCCGGGGAAGACCTCTTGACTATGGCTACACCTTC. It encodes CATRPRGRPLDYGYTF.

J is TRBJ2-3 and V is TRBV6-4; possible D gene TRBD2, 7 bases. This CDR3 is built from 13 residues. The germline gives CDR1 MRHNA, CDR2 SNTAGT. The ends were cut back, 4 bases at V and 6 bases at J, with 11 bases in the middle. The CDR3 coding sequence is TGTGCCAGCAGTGTACAGGGAGGGGATACGCAGTATTTT. Its protein product is CASSVQGGDTQYF.

The V and J genes are TRBV6-6 and TRBJ1-5; 10 bases fit TRBD1. Germline assignment: CDR1 MNHNY and CDR2 SVGAGI (reference sequence). V gave up 5 bases and J gave up 5 bases; unmatched junction bases: 3. The CDR3 sequence is 14 residues long. CDR3 in DNA: TGTGCCAGCAGTCCGGGACAGGGGTATCAGCCCCAGCATTTT. This codes for CASSPGQGYQPQHF.

The V gene is TRBV5-4, the J gene TRBJ1-6, with 8 bases that match TRBD1. Trimming at V came to 4 bases and at J to 9 bases, leaving 9 bases not matched to a gene. The CDR3 has 15 amino acids. Per germline, CDR1 SGHNT and CDR2 YYREEE (reference sequence). This CDR3 is CASSLDQGAASPLHF. The CDR3 DNA sequence: TGTGCCAGCAGCCTGGATCAGGGGGCCGCTTCACCCCTCCACTTT. The full variable domain, with the rest looked up from reference TRBV5-4 and TRBJ1-6, is ETGVTQSPTHLIKTRGQQVTLRCSSQSGHNTVSWYQQALGQGPQFIFQYYREEENGRGNFPPRFSGLQFPNYSSELNVNALELDDSALYLCASSLDQGAASPLHFGNGTRLTVT.

The rearrangement joins TRBV7-6 to TRBJ2-5; no definite D call. CDR1 is SGHVS, CDR2 FNYEAQ, per germline. V lost 5 bases and J lost 2, with 6 bases in between. The CDR3 contains 12 residues. CDR3: CASSPNQETQYF. CDR3 sequence (DNA): TGTGCCAGCAGCCCGAATCAAGAGACCCAGTACTTC.

V is TRBV6-1 and J is TRBJ1-2; possible D gene TRBD1, 6 bases. V shed 7 bases and J shed 4 bases, with 16 bases lying between them. There are 14 residues in the CDR3. In germline, CDR1 is MNHNS, CDR2 SASEGT. CDR3 residues: CASTPQGMGYGYTF. CDR3 DNA: TGTGCCAGCACTCCCCAGGGGATGGGCTATGGCTACACCTTC.

The chain links TRBV10-1 to TRBJ2-2; D is unclear. The V end lost 0 bases, the J end lost 4 bases, and 12 bases lay between the germline ends. The germline V gene encodes CDR1 WNHNN and CDR2 SYGVQD (reference sequence). The CDR3 extends over 16 amino acids. CDR3 DNA sequence: TGCGCCAGCAGTGAGTCGATTAGGAAGGGCACCGGGGAGCTGTTTTTT. This gives the protein CASSESIRKGTGELFF.

V gene TRBV5-4 combines with J gene TRBJ1-4; 7 nucleotides line up with TRBD1. J lost 4 bases, V lost 4 bases, and 4 bases had no gene match. Germline CDR1 reads SGHNT; CDR2 reads YYREEE (reference sequence). The CDR3 covers 14 residues. As DNA, the CDR3 is TGTGCCAGCAGCGAGGGACAGTTTAATGAAAAACTGTTTTTT. Translation gives CASSEGQFNEKLFF. Complete variable domain (other parts from reference TRBV5-4 and TRBJ1-4): ETGVTQSPTHLIKTRGQQVTLRCSSQSGHNTVSWYQQALGQGPQFIFQYYREEENGRGNFPPRFSGLQFPNYSSELNVNALELDDSALYLCASSEGQFNEKLFFGSGTQLSVL.

The chain has TRBV5-1 and TRBJ2-2; 9 bases align to TRBD1. The CDR3 sequence is 15 residues long. Unmatched junction bases numbered 7, after V lost 1 base and J lost 9 bases. Germline V gives CDR1 SGHRS, CDR2 YFSETQ. The CDR3 DNA reads TGCGCCAGCAGCTTGCCCAGGGACAGGGTCCGGGAGCTGTTTTTT. Encoded protein: CASSLPRDRVRELFF.

This clone was seen only once. The chain links TRBV19 to TRBJ2-3; D is undetermined. CDR3 length: 13 amino acids. Trimming stripped 5 bases from V and 4 bases from J, with 10 bases between. Germline V gene lookup returns CDR1 LNHDA and CDR2 SQIVND (reference sequence). The CDR3 DNA reads as TGTGCCAGTAGTGTCTCCGGGCCAGATACGCAGTATTTT. Protein product: CASSVSGPDTQYF.

This chain uses TRBV11-2 with TRBJ2-3, with D unclear. Trimming pared 1 base from V and 6 bases from J, leaving 11 bases between. Germline V gives CDR1 SGHAT, CDR2 FQNNGV. The CDR3 totals 14 residues. CDR3 coding DNA: TGTGCCAGCAGCTTAGGCCAGGCGGCGGATACGCAGTATTTT. As protein: CASSLGQAADTQYF. The whole variable domain, remainder taken from reference TRBV11-2 and TRBJ2-3, is EAGVAQSPRYKIIEKRQSVAFWCNPISGHATLYWYQQILGQGPKLLIQFQNNGVVDDSQLPKDRFSAERLKGVDSTLKIQPAKLEDSAVYLCASSLGQAADTQYFGPGTRLTVL.

The genes are TRBV18 and TRBJ1-3; maybe TRBD1 (6 bases). CDR3 size: 14 residues. The V end was cut by 5 bases, the J end by 0 bases, with 8 bases between. Germline V gene data show CDR1 as KGHSH and CDR2 as LQKENI. CDR3 sequence reads: CASSTGSSGNTIYF. CDR3 bases: TGTGCCAGCTCAACAGGGAGCTCTGGAAACACCATATATTTT. Variable domain in full (rest from reference TRBV18 and TRBJ1-3): NAGVMQNPRHLVRRRGQEARLRCSPMKGHSHVYWYRQLPEEGLKFMVYLQKENIIDESGMPKERFSAEFPKEGPSILRIQQVVRGDSAAYFCASSTGSSGNTIYFGEGSWLTVV.

V and J are TRBV5-1 and TRBJ2-1; 11 bases match TRBD2. Losses at the gene ends were 4 bases for V and 7 bases for J; bases not matched to a gene: 7. The CDR3 is 15 amino acids. Germline V gene lookup returns CDR1 SGHRS and CDR2 YFSETQ. The CDR3 DNA sequence: TGCGCCAGCAGCCTCTCTAGCGGGGGGCGTAATGAGCAGTTCTTC. Its protein is CASSLSSGGRNEQFF. The whole variable domain, remainder taken from reference TRBV5-1 and TRBJ2-1, is KAGVTQTPRYLIKTRGQQVTLSCSPISGHRSVSWYQQTPGQGLQFLFEYFSETQRNKGNFPGRFSGRQFSNSRSEMNVSTLELGDSALYLCASSLSSGGRNEQFFGPGTRLTVL.

This clone was recorded once. The chain has TRBV9 and TRBJ1-4; maybe TRBD1 (6 bases). The CDR3 totals 14 residues. Germline-derived CDR1 and CDR2 are SGDLS and YYNGEE. V lost 4 bases and J lost 4, with 11 bases in between. The CDR3, as DNA: TGTGCCAGCAGCTTGACAGGAGATAATGAAAAACTGTTTTTT. This encodes CASSLTGDNEKLFF.

The chain carries TRBV5-4 and TRBJ2-3; D call uncertain. The CDR3 contains 16 residues. V was trimmed by 2 bases and J by 2 bases, leaving 15 bases between them. The germline gives CDR1 SGHNT, CDR2 YYREEE (reference sequence). The CDR3 coding sequence is TGTGCCAGCAGCTTCCCACCCTCGAATCCCACAGATACGCAGTATTTT. Translated, it gives CASSFPPSNPTDTQYF. The full variable domain, rest sourced from reference TRBV5-4 and TRBJ2-3, is ETGVTQSPTHLIKTRGQQVTLRCSSQSGHNTVSWYQQALGQGPQFIFQYYREEENGRGNFPPRFSGLQFPNYSSELNVNALELDDSALYLCASSFPPSNPTDTQYFGPGTRLTVL.